One and the same sample provided the 17 T cell receptor beta chains below, sequenced in a study of Graves' ophthalmopathy and Graves' hyperthyroidism. Beta-chain TCR CDR3 regions were amplified from RNA transcripts. Second-round multiplex PCR came after a first-round RT-PCR that employed HTBI primers. TCRdb reanalysed the multiplex PCR reads using MiXCR and keeps one entry per CDR3 protein. Here the sample spans about 220,000 distinct CDR3 sequences, approximately 21% being singletons. Sequenced: peripheral blood. These receptors all come from a woman in her forties or fifties with Graves' ophthalmopathy.

The V gene is TRBV28, the J gene TRBJ2-7; D may be TRBD1 (6 bases). Per the germline V gene, CDR1 is MDHEN and CDR2 is SYDVKM. The CDR3 sequence is 14 residues long. Between the trimmed V and J ends, which lost 3 bases and 3 bases, there was a span of 12 bases. CDR3 amino acids: CASSFWGPRYEQYF. CDR3 coding DNA: TGTGCCAGCAGTTTTTGGGGGCCCCGCTACGAGCAGTACTTC. Based on the CDR3 plus reference TRBV28 and TRBJ2-7, the full variable domain is DVKVTQSSRYLVKRTGEKVFLECVQDMDHENMFWYRQDPGLGLRLIYFSYDVKMKEKGDIPEGYSVSREKKERFSLILESASTNQTSMYLCASSFWGPRYEQYFGPGTRLTVT.

The chain uses TRBV7-4 and TRBJ2-7, with 7 positions matching TRBD2. The germline gives CDR1 SGHVT, CDR2 SQSDAQ. CDR3 length: 16 residues. V lost 5 bases and J lost 2; bases outside the gene matches: 12. The CDR3 coding sequence is TGTGCCAGCAGCCAAGAGGCGGGAGTAGCGCCCTACGAGCAGTACTTC. It codes for CASSQEAGVAPYEQYF.

This clonotype was observed at least ten times. The chain combines TRBV29-1 with TRBJ2-7; TRBD1 matches 7 bases. Germline loops: CDR1 SQVTM, CDR2 ANQGSEA. Losses at the gene ends were 0 bases for V and 3 bases for J; bases not matched to a gene: 11. This CDR3 has 16 residues. The DNA of the CDR3 is TGCAGCGTTGAAGAAACGGGTCTGGCAGGGGGCTACGAGCAGTACTTC. Protein sequence: CSVEETGLAGGYEQYF.

This clonotype was counted ten times or more. This may arise from a read error, as a much more abundant clone is one base away. The J gene is TRBJ1-1, the V gene TRBV12-3 or TRBV12-4; TRBD1 is a possible D gene (6 bases). CDR3 length: 15 residues. In nucleotides, the CDR3 is TGTGCCAGCAGTTTAGTGGGCAGGGGTTGGACTGAAGCTCTCTTT. It translates to CASSLVGRGWTEALF.

This clonotype was seen repeatedly, ten times or more. The rearrangement uses TRBV5-6 and TRBJ2-7; TRBD2 aligns across 10 bases. V shed 0 bases, J shed 6 bases, and the junction held 6 bases outside the gene matches. CDR1 and CDR2 (germline): SGHDT, YYEEEE. The CDR3 has 15 amino acids. CDR3 sequence reads: CASSLDPSGSVEQYF. CDR3 bases: TGTGCCAGCAGCTTGGATCCTAGCGGGAGTGTCGAGCAGTACTTC.

The chain uses TRBV15 and TRBJ2-2; the D gene is possibly TRBD2 (6 bases). The germline V gene has CDR1 LNHNV and CDR2 YYDKDF (reference sequence). The germline V and J ends were trimmed by 3 bases and 6 bases, with 11 bases remaining between them. The CDR3 totals 14 residues. The chain's CDR3 is CATSSTREAGELFF. The CDR3 DNA sequence: TGTGCCACCAGCAGTACCAGGGAGGCCGGGGAGCTGTTTTTT.

This clonotype was counted many times. The gene calls are TRBV4-1 and TRBJ2-2; 10 nucleotides line up with TRBD2. Unmatched junction bases numbered 1, after V lost 3 bases and J lost 0 bases. The CDR3 length is 16 residues. Looked up from germline, CDR1 is MGHRA and CDR2 is YSYEKL. CDR3 sequence reads: CASSQGLATNTGELFF. The DNA for the CDR3 is TGCGCCAGCAGCCAGGGACTAGCGACGAACACCGGGGAGCTGTTTTTT.

This clonotype was counted at least ten times. The rearrangement links TRBV5-1 to TRBJ2-7; 8 nucleotides line up with TRBD1. The CDR3 is 15 residues long. Germline V lookup: CDR1 SGHRS, CDR2 YFSETQ. The junction had 5 bases not matched to a gene; V was cut back by 0 bases and J by 3 bases. As DNA, the CDR3 is TGCGCCAGCAGCTTGGGGACAGGGAGTTACTACGAGCAGTACTTC. It yields the protein CASSLGTGSYYEQYF.

This clonotype was observed a few times. V and J are TRBV6-1 and TRBJ1-1; tentative D call: TRBD1 (6 bases). The CDR3 consists of 16 residues. V gave up 0 bases and J gave up 0 bases, with 11 bases separating them. Germline V gives CDR1 MNHNS, CDR2 SASEGT. The CDR3 reads CASSEAQTGLNTEAFF. As DNA, the CDR3 is TGTGCCAGCAGTGAAGCGCAAACAGGGTTGAACACTGAAGCTTTCTTT.

The chain recombines TRBV6-1 with TRBJ1-1; TRBD1 is a possible D gene (5 bases). The germline V gene has CDR1 MNHNS and CDR2 SASEGT. The CDR3 has 14 residues. V dropped 5 bases and J dropped 0 bases, with 10 bases sitting between them. The CDR3 loop is CASSQGHLNTEAFF. The CDR3 nucleotides are TGTGCCAGCAGTCAAGGACACCTGAACACTGAAGCTTTCTTT.

The V call is TRBV12-3 or TRBV12-4, the J call TRBJ2-7; D possibly matches TRBD1 or TRBD2 (5 bases each). The V end was cut by 4 bases, the J end by 9 bases, with 16 bases between. The CDR3 spans 13 residues. CDR3 region: CASSSTFRDGQYF. Here the CDR3 DNA reads TGTGCCAGCAGTTCTACGTTCAGGGACGGGCAGTACTTC.

Ten or more counts support this clonotype. V gene TRBV2 combines with J gene TRBJ1-5; D gene uncertain. The CDR3 has 16 residues. CDR1 and CDR2 (germline): SNHLY, FYNNEI. V was trimmed by 6 bases and J by 2 bases, leaving 17 bases between them. CDR3 DNA: TGTGCCAGCAGCAACCGGGAGGGTCGGGGCAATCAGCCCCAGCATTTT. It codes for CASSNREGRGNQPQHF.

This clonotype was picked up a small number of times. This chain links TRBV12-3 or TRBV12-4 with TRBJ2-7; 8 bases match TRBD1. Trimming took 5 bases from V and 5 from J; bases not matched to a gene: 11. The CDR3 has 15 amino acids. CDR3 protein: CASSEDRDRSHEQYF. The CDR3 DNA follows: TGTGCCAGCAGTGAGGACCGGGACAGGTCTCACGAGCAGTACTTC.

This clonotype was found many times. The rearrangement links TRBV6-5 to TRBJ1-2; 7 bases match TRBD1. Germline V CDR1 and CDR2: MNHEY, SVGAGI. The CDR3 contains 13 residues. V was pared by 4 bases and J by 7 bases, with 6 bases of the junction left unmatched. CDR3 region: CASSSLTGSGYTF. The CDR3 DNA follows: TGTGCCAGCAGTTCTTTGACAGGGAGTGGCTACACCTTC.

Many counts were recorded for this clonotype. This rearrangement joins TRBV5-1 to TRBJ1-5, with D perhaps matching TRBD1 (6 bases). Germline CDR1 SGHRS, CDR2 YFSETQ. This CDR3 region has 14 residues. Trimming pared 4 bases from V and 5 bases from J, leaving 13 bases between. CDR3 nucleotide sequence: TGCGCCAGCAGCCCTGAGGCAGGGGATCAGCCCCAGCATTTT. This encodes CASSPEAGDQPQHF.

There are many counts of this clonotype. The chain recombines TRBV20-1 with TRBJ1-5; 8 bases line up with TRBD1. The CDR3 runs 15 residues. The V and J ends lost 4 bases and 5 bases, in that order; junction bases with no gene match: 10. CDR1 and CDR2 from the germline V gene are DFQATT and SNEGSKA (reference sequence). The CDR3 loop is CSAKIDRGGDQPQHF. The DNA of the CDR3 is TGCAGTGCTAAAATCGACAGGGGTGGGGATCAGCCCCAGCATTTT.

This clonotype was seen repeatedly, ten times or more. The chain recombines TRBV9 with TRBJ2-7; D is uncertain. The germline CDR1 and CDR2 sequences are SGDLS and YYNGEE. V lost 1 base and J lost 3, with 5 bases in between. CDR3 size: 12 residues. CDR3 in DNA: TGTGCCAGCAGCGTAAGTAACTACGAGCAGTACTTC. The encoded protein is CASSVSNYEQYF.